This T cell receptor (beta chain) derives from a study of molecular identifiers for immune sequencing clone quantification. Study observations and caveats: Under 1% of molecules in naive cells, but over 98% of effector molecules, belonged to clones above 20 RNA copies.

At least ten counts were recorded for this clonotype. Antigen specificity is unknown. Each CDR3 protein gets one entry after TCRdb re-called the PCR reads with MiXCR. The profile covers roughly 24,000 distinct CDR3 sequences, with about a sixth appearing a single time and roughly 1% taken by the ten largest. A CD8+CD4-CCR7+CD45RA+ phenotype served as the sorting definition for naive CD8 T cells. V was pared by 3 bases and J by 4 bases, with 19 bases between. Germline values: CDR1 MDHEN, CDR2 SYDVKM. The CDR3 runs 16 residues. The receptor was derived from a human donor in good health. Some libraries in this study had Jurkat cell RNA spiked in. The material sequenced was naive CD8+ T cells from blood, with Jurkat cell RNA spiked in. Subset in this sample: FACS-sorted CD8+CD4-CCR7+CD45RA+ naive T cells. The chain combines TRBV28 with TRBJ2-7; tentatively, D is TRBD1 or TRBD2 (5 bases each). CDR3 region: CASSFYDRTGGYEQYF. CDR3 coding DNA: TGTGCCAGCAGTTTTTATGACAGAACAGGCGGGTACGAGCAGTACTTC.